These 6 T cell receptor beta chains share one sample of origin, sequenced in a study of CXCR3-negative and CXCR3-positive naive CD8 T cells. The method, 5' RACE with UMI labels, was used to prepare the TRB cDNA libraries. TCRdb re-analyzed the 5' RACE reads; it lists each CDR3 protein once, without DNA. Recorded here are tens of thousands of distinct CDR3 sequences; the top ten clones represent over 1.3%. The sample comprised naive CXCR3- CD8+ T cells from blood. Subset indicated: CD45RO-CCR7+CD27+CD95- naive CD8+ T cells lacking CXCR3 (TNR3-). All receptors come from a human donor in good health. Some clones in this sample may be carry-over from other donors' samples.

This chain links TRBV28 with TRBJ2-2; TCRdb selects TRBD1, and the lack of DNA leaves this call unchecked. From germline, CDR1 is MDHEN and CDR2 SYDVKM. This CDR3 is built from 13 residues. This CDR3 is CASSWTGSGELFF.

This chain connects TRBV28 to TRBJ2-7; TCRdb indicates TRBD1, and absent DNA this call remains unverified. Germline V gene lookup returns CDR1 MDHEN and CDR2 SYDVKM. The CDR3 loop spans 15 amino acids. CDR3 sequence: CASSNEDREGGEQYF.

This chain connects TRBV28 to TRBJ2-2. Germline V gene lookup returns CDR1 MDHEN and CDR2 SYDVKM. The CDR3 sequence is 17 residues long. The CDR3 loop reads CASSPTDVRSFMGELFF.

The chain is built from TRBV9 and TRBJ1-1; the D call of TRBD1 rests on TCRdb alone, since no DNA is present to check it. Germline CDR1 reads SGDLS; CDR2 reads YYNGEE. This CDR3 comprises 15 residues. The CDR3 reads CASSPVTGLNTEAFF. The whole variable domain, filled in from reference TRBV9 and TRBJ1-1, reads DSGVTQTPKHLITATGQRVTLRCSPRSGDLSVYWYQQSLDQGLQFLIQYYNGEERAKGNILERFSAQQFPDLHSELNLSSLELGDSALYFCASSPVTGLNTEAFFGQGTRLTVV.

This rearrangement joins TRBV23-1 to TRBJ2-3. TRBV23-1 is reported as an ORF; its role is uncertain. This CDR3 is built from 14 residues. CDR3 sequence reads: CASRRRVLTDTQYF.

CDR3 protein: CASSLESTTVGGGELFF. V usage is TRBV13 and J usage is TRBJ2-2; TCRdb picks TRBD1, but there is no DNA to check that call. Germline values: CDR1 PRHDT, CDR2 FYEKMQ (reference sequence). The CDR3 covers 17 residues.